Here is one T cell receptor beta chain with its context. The sample comes from a study of shared clonotypes between healthy human individuals. Unsorted PBMC DNA sequencing spanned ten immunoSEQ deep assay plates. In the study's own analysis: Junction-only sequences without quality scores came from ImmunoSEQ, so filtering differed. Clones were sequenced by immunoSEQ multiplex PCR, and TCRdb holds only the in-frame ones, with some missing. The V and J calls and the clone size are those of that table, but D and trimming were determined from the DNA. Here the sample spans approximately 500,000 clones, 81% being singletons. Donors were healthy HIV-negative adults without recent acute infections or vaccinations. Within Nashville, Tennessee resided all donors, each a Caucasian adult. V dropped 2 bases and J dropped 0; count of bases not matched to a gene: 3. There are 15 residues in the CDR3. The germline V gene encodes CDR1 SGHRS and CDR2 YFSETQ.

The chain links TRBV5-1 to TRBJ1-1; 8 positions agree with TRBD1. The sample taken for sequencing was PBMCs. The clonotype was recovered from a woman in her 40s in good health. Some clones in this sample may be carry-over from other donors' samples. The CDR3 is CASSFRQGMNTEAFF. The CDR3 nucleotides are TGCGCCAGCAGCTTTCGACAGGGGATGAACACTGAAGCTTTCTTT.